This TCR beta chain came from a study of blood T cells in healthy people across ages. A second PCR, run for about 7 to 11 cycles, used a sample-barcoded 5' primer plus a J-beta primer mix. TCRdb re-analysed the 5' RACE reads in MiXCR, keeping a single row per CDR3 protein. This table has hundreds of thousands of distinct CDR3 sequences, 58% appearing once. The CDR3 totals 17 residues. Per the germline V gene, CDR1 is DFQATT and CDR2 is SNEGSKA (reference sequence). The chain has TRBV20-1 and TRBJ2-7, with 11 bases aligning to TRBD2. The J call is doubtful: the DNA matches TRBJ2-5 better. What was sequenced was blood. The TCR comes from a man younger than 45 in good health. As DNA, the CDR3 is TGCAGTGCTACCGACTGGGAACTAGCGGGAGATGTGGGGACCCAGTACTTC. Translated: CSATDWELAGDVGTQYF.